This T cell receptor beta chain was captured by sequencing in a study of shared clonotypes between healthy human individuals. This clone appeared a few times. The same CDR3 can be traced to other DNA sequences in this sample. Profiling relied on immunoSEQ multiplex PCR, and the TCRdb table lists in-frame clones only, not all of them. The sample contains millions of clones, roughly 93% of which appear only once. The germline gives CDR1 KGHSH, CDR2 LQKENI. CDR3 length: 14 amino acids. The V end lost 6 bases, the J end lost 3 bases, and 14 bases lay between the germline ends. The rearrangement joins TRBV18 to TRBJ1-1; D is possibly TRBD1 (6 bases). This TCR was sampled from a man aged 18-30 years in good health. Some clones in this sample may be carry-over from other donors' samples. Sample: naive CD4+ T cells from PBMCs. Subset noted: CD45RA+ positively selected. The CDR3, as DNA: TGTGCCAGCTCCCCGTGGGAGGGGGACACTGAAGCTTTCTTT. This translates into CASSPWEGDTEAFF.